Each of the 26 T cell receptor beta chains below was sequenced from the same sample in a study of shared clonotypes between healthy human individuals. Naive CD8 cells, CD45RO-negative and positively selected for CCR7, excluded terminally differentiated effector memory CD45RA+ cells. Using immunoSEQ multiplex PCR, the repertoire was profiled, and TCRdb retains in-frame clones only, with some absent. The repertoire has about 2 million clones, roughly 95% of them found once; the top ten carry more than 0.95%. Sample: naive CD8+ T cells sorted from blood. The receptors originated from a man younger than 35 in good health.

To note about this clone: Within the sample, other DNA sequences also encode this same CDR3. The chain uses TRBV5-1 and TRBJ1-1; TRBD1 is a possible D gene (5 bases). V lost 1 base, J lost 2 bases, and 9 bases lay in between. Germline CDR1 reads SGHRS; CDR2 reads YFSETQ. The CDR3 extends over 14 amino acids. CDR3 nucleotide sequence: TGCGCCAGCAGCTTGTGGCAGGGAAACACTGAAGCTTTCTTT. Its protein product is CASSLWQGNTEAFF.

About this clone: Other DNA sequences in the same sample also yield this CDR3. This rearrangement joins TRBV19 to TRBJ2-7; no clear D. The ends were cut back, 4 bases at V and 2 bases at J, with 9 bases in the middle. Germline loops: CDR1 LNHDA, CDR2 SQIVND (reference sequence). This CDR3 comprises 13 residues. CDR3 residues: CASSTAGAYEQYF. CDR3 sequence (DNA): TGTGCCAGTAGTACAGCAGGAGCCTACGAGCAGTACTTC. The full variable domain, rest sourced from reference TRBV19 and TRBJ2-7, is DGGITQSPKYLFRKEGQNVTLSCEQNLNHDAMYWYRQDPGQGLRLIYYSQIVNDFQKGDIAEGYSVSREKKESFPLTVTSAQKNPTAFYLCASSTAGAYEQYFGPGTRLTVT.

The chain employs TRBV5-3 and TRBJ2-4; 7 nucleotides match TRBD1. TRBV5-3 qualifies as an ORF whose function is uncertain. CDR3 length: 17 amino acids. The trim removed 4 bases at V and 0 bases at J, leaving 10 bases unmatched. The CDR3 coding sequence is TGTGCCAGAAGCAACTCCGGGACAGCCTTAGCCAAAAACATTCAGTACTTC. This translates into CARSNSGTALAKNIQYF.

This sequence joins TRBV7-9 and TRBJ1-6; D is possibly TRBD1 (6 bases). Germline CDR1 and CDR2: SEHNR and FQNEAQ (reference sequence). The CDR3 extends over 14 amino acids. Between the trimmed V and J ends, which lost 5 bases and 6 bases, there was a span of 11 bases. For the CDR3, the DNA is TGTGCCAGCAGCACTGGACAGTTTAATTCACCCCTCCACTTT. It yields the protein CASSTGQFNSPLHF.

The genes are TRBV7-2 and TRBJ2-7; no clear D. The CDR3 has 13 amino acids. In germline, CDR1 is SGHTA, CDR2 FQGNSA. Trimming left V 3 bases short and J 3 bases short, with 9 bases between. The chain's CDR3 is CASSFGAHYEQYF. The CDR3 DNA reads TGTGCCAGCAGCTTTGGCGCCCACTACGAGCAGTACTTC.

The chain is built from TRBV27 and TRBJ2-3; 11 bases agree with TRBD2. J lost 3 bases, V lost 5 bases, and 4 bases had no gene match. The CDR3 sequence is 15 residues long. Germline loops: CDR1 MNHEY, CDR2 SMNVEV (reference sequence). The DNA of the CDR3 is TGTGCCAGCAGTGTAACTAGCGGGGGAACAGATACGCAGTATTTT. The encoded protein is CASSVTSGGTDTQYF.

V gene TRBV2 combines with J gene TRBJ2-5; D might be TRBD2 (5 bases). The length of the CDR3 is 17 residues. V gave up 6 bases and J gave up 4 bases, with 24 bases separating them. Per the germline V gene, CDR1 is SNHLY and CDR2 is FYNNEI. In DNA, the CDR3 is TGTGCCAGCAGAAAGCAGAGTCCCGGGGTTCAGCGAGAGACCCAGTACTTC. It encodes CASRKQSPGVQRETQYF.

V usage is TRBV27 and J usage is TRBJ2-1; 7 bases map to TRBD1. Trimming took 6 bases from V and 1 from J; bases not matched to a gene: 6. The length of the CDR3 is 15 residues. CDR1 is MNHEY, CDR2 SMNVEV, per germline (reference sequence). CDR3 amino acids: CASSPDRDSYNEQFF. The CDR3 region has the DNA TGTGCCAGCAGCCCCGACAGGGATTCCTACAATGAGCAGTTCTTC.

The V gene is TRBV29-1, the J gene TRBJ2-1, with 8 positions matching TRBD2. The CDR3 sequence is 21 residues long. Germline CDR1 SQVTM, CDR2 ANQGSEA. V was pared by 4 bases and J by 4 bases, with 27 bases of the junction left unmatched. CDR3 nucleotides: TGCAGCGTTGTCGACCATTCCCCCCCCATTAGCGGGAAGGGGCTATACAATGAGCAGTTCTTC. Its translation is CSVVDHSPPISGKGLYNEQFF.

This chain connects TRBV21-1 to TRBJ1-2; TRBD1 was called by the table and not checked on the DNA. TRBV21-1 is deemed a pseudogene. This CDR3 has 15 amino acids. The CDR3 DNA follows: TGTGCGAGCCGCCTAACTTTGGGACAGGGGGCTGGCTACACCTTC. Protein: CASRLTLGQGAGYTF.

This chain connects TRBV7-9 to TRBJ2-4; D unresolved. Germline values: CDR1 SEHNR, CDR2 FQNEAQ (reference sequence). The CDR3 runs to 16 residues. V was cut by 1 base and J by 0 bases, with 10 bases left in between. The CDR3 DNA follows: TGTGCCAGCAGCTTAGGGCAGACACTAGCCAAAAACATTCAGTACTTC. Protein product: CASSLGQTLAKNIQYF.

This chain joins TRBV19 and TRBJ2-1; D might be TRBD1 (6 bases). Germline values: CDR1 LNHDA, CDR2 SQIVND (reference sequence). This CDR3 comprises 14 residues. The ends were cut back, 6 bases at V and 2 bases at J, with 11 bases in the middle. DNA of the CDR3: TGTGCCAGTAGACCCAGGGGCCCCTACAATGAGCAGTTCTTC. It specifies CASRPRGPYNEQFF.

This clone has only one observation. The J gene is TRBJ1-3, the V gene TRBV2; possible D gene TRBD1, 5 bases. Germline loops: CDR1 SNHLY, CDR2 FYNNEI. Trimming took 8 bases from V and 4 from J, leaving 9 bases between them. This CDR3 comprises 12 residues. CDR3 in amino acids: CASPGIGNTIYF. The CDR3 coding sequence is TGTGCCAGCCCAGGGATAGGAAACACCATATATTTT.

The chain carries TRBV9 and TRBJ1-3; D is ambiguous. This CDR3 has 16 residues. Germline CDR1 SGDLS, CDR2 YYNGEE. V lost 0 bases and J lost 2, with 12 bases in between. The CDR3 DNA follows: TGTGCCAGCAGCGTAGATTGGTCGGGAACTGGAAACACCATATATTTT. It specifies CASSVDWSGTGNTIYF.

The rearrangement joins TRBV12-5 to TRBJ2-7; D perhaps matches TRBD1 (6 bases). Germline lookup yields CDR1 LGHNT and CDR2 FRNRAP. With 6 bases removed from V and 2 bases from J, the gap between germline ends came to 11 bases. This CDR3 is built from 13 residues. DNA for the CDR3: TGTGCTAGTGGCGTAGGGGGTACCTACGAGCAGTACTTC. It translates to CASGVGGTYEQYF. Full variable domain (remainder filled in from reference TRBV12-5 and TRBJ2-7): DARVTQTPRHKVTEMGQEVTMRCQPILGHNTVFWYRQTMMQGLELLAYFRNRAPLDDSGMPKDRFSAEMPDATLATLKIQPSEPRDSAVYFCASGVGGTYEQYFGPGTRLTVT.

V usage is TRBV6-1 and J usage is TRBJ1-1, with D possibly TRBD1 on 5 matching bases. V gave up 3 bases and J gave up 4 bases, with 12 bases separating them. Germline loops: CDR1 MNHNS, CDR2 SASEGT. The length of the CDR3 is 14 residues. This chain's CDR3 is CASSDLGVSTEAFF. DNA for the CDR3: TGTGCCAGCAGTGACTTGGGGGTGAGCACTGAAGCTTTCTTT.

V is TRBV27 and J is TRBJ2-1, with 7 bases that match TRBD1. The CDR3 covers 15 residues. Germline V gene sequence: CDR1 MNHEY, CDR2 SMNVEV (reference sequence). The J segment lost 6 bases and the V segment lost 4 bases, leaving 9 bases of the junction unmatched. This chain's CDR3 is CASSYTGTVFNEQFF. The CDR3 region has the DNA TGTGCCAGCAGTTACACCGGGACAGTTTTCAATGAGCAGTTCTTC.

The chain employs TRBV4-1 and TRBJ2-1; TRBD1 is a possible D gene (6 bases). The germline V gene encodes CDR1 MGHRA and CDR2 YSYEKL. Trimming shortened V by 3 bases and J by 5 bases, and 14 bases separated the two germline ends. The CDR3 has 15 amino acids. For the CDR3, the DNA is TGCGCCAGCAGCCACCCACAGGGAGCGGACAATGAGCAGTTCTTC. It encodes CASSHPQGADNEQFF.

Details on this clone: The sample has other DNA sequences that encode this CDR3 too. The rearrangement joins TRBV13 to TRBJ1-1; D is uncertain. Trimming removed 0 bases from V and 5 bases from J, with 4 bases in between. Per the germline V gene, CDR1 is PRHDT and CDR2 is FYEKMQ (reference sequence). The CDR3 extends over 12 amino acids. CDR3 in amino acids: CASSLGRTEAFF. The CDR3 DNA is TGTGCCAGCAGCTTAGGTAGGACTGAAGCTTTCTTT.

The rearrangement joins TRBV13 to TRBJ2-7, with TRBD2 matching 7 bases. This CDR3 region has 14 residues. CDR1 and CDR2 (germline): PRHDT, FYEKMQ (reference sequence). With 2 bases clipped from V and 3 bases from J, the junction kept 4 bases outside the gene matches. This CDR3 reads CASSLLPGGYEQYF. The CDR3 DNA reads TGTGCCAGCAGCTTACTCCCGGGAGGCTACGAGCAGTACTTC.

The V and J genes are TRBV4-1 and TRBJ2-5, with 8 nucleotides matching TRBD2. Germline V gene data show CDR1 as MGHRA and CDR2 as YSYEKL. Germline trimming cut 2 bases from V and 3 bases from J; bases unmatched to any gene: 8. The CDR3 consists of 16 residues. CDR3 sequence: CASSQPQAGGEETQYF. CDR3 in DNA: TGCGCCAGCAGCCAACCTCAGGCGGGGGGAGAAGAGACCCAGTACTTC.

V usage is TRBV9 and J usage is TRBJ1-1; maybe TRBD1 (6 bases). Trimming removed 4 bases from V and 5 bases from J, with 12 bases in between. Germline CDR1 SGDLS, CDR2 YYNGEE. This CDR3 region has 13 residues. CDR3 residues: CASSLGGTTEAFF. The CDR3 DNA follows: TGTGCCAGCAGCCTGGGGGGGACAACTGAAGCTTTCTTT.

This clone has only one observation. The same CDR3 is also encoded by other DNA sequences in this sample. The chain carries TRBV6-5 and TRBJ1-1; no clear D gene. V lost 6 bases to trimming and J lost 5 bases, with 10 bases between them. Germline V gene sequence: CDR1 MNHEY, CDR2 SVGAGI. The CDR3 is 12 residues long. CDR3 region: CASSLSGTEAFF. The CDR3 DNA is TGTGCCAGCAGCCTCTCCGGGACTGAAGCTTTCTTT.

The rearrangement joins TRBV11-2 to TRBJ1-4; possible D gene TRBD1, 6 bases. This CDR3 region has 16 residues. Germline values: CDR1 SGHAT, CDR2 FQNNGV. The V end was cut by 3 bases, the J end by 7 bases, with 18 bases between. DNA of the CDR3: TGTGCCAGCAGCTTGAGGCCGCAGGGAGGGGGTGAAAAACTGTTTTTT. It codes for CASSLRPQGGGEKLFF.

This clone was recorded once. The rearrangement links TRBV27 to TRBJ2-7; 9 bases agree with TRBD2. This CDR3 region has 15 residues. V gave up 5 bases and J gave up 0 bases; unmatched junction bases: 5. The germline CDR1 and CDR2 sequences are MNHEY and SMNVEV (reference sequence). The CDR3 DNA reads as TGTGCCAGCAGTCCGACTAGCGGAGCCTCCTACGAGCAGTACTTC. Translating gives CASSPTSGASYEQYF.

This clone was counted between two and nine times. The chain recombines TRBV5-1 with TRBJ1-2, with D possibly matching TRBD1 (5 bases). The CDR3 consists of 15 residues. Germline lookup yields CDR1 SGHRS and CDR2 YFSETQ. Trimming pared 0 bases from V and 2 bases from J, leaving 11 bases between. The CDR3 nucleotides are TGCGCCAGCAGCTTGGTTGGGACGTTGAACTATGGCTACACCTTC. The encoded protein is CASSLVGTLNYGYTF.